The rows below give T cell receptor beta chains drawn from one sample of a study of identical twins. MiXCR was run by TCRdb on the 5' RACE reads, yielding one entry per CDR3 protein. The sample has some 570,000 distinct CDR3 sequences, approximately 20% seen once. These sequences were also reported in another study, on yellow fever vaccine responses in identical twins.

The sample consisted of CD4+ T cells sorted from blood. Receptors originate from a woman younger than 35 in good health. CDR3s include the opening cysteine and the closing phenylalanine or tryptophan. A D gene is named only where the DNA matches it firmly. Size is omitted from some rows. Given values are once, few, many or a class for expanded clones.

J: TRBJ2-1; V: TRBV5-5; size: few; D: TRBD2; DNA: TGTGCCAGCAGCCCGCCGAAATTAGCGGGAGGGTCGTATGAGCAGTTCTTC; CDR3: CASSPPKLAGGSYEQFF
J: TRBJ2-1; V: TRBV7-2; size: few; D: NA; DNA: TGTGCCAGCAGCTTATCTGGGTTCGGGCTAACCGGGAATGAGCAGTTCTTC; CDR3: CASSLSGFGLTGNEQFF
J: TRBJ1-6; V: TRBV6-5; size: NA; D: NA; DNA: TGTGCCAGCAGTTACTCGCAGGATTCACCCCTCCACTTT; CDR3: CASSYSQDSPLHF
J: TRBJ2-5; V: TRBV6-5; size: NA; D: NA; DNA: TGTGCCAGCAGAGACTCAGGGGGACTAATCCAAGAGACCCAGTACTTC; CDR3: CASRDSGGLIQETQYF
J: TRBJ2-1; V: TRBV20-1; size: NA; D: TRBD2; DNA: TGCAGTGCTAGAGGAATAGCGGGAGGCCCTTACAATGAGCAGTTCTTC; CDR3: CSARGIAGGPYNEQFF
J: TRBJ2-7; V: TRBV5-1; size: few; D: TRBD2; DNA: TGCGCCAGCAGCCCGGGACTAGCGGGAGGTAACGAGCAGTACTTC; CDR3: CASSPGLAGGNEQYF
J: TRBJ1-2; V: TRBV7-6; size: few; D: NA; DNA: TGTGCCAGCAGCTTAGATACCCTTGGCTATGGCTACACCTTC; CDR3: CASSLDTLGYGYTF
J: TRBJ1-1; V: TRBV18; size: NA; D: TRBD1; DNA: TGTGCCAGCTCACCAGGGACAGGGGGCGCTCCTCCGGCTTTCTTT; CDR3: CASSPGTGGAPPAFF
J: TRBJ2-4; V: TRBV7-3; size: NA; D: NA; DNA: TGTGCCAGCAGCTTAGGGGACGCCAAAAACATTCAGTACTTC; CDR3: CASSLGDAKNIQYF
J: TRBJ2-4; V: TRBV28; size: few; D: TRBD1; DNA: TGTGCCAGCACGACAGGGGCCAAAAACATTCAGTACTTC; CDR3: CASTTGAKNIQYF
J: TRBJ2-1; V: TRBV10-3; size: NA; D: NA; DNA: TGTGCCATCAGTGAGTCAACTGGCAATGAGCAGTTCTTC; CDR3: CAISESTGNEQFF